The T cell receptor (beta chain) under discussion was sequenced for a study of human T cells and chemical hapten exposure. The overall study: Skin of the upper inner arm, approximately 2 cm by approximately 2 cm, received 2% DPC for sensitization. Patch tests containing 0.01% DPC, applied to the upper back, were read at 6 days.

This clonotype was seen more than once but under ten times. Described time point: pre-sensitization, week 0. Treatment in this sample: therapeutic diphenylcyclopropenone sensitization with weekly scalp DPC. CDR1 and CDR2 from the germline V gene are DFQATT and SNEGSKA (reference sequence). With 8 bases clipped from V and 2 bases from J, the junction kept 8 bases outside the gene matches. The length of the CDR3 is 14 residues. TCRdb reprocessed the RACE reads via MiXCR and lists one record per CDR3 protein. The table records roughly 100,000 distinct CDR3 sequences, around 10% of them present only once.

The sequence was collected from a woman aged 40-49 years with alopecia areata. Some clones in this sample may be carry-over from other donors' samples. The source was whole blood, collected in connection with sensitization to the hapten diphenylcyclopropenone (DPC). The chain links TRBV20-1 to TRBJ2-3; 9 bases line up with TRBD2. The CDR3 DNA sequence: TGCAGTCGAATAGCGGGGGCGTACACAGATACGCAGTATTTT. Amino acids: CSRIAGAYTDTQYF.